This T cell receptor (beta chain) was sequenced in a study of blood T cell repertoires in COVID-19. About the study: Spain, Italy and the United States supplied samples that represented acute and convalescent COVID-19. From T cells, B-cell-depleted T cells, or PBMCs came the material, which was cDNA or gDNA.

This clone appeared a single time. The CDR3 covers 16 residues. Unmatched junction bases numbered 12, after V lost 1 base and J lost 4 bases. Per germline, CDR1 GTSNPN and CDR2 SVGIG (reference sequence). Method: immunoSEQ multiplex PCR; TCRdb's copy keeps in-frame clones and lacks some. The sample shows about 220,000 clones, roughly four fifths of them seen only once. The chain combines TRBV30 with TRBJ1-1; 7 bases agree with TRBD1. The sequencing sample was made of peripheral blood. The origin of this receptor is a woman aged 60-75 years with acute or convalescent COVID-19. In DNA form, the CDR3 reads TGTGCCTGGAGTGCTATTGCTCGGGGACAGCGCACTGAAGCTTTCTTT. It codes for CAWSAIARGQRTEAFF.